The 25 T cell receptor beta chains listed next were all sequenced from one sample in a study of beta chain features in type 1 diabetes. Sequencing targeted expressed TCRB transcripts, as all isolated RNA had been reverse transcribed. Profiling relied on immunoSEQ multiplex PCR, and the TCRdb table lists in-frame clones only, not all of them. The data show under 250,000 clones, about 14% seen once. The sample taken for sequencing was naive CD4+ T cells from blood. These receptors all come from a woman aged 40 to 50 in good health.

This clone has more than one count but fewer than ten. For the CDR3, the DNA is TGTGCCAGCACCCCCAGGCTAGGGGTTATGGCCTACGAGCAGTACTTC. Protein sequence: CASTPRLGVMAYEQYF. The chain recombines TRBV2 with TRBJ2-7; perhaps TRBD1 as D (5 bases). The germline V and J ends were trimmed by 7 bases and 2 bases, with 21 bases remaining between them. CDR3 size: 16 residues. Per the germline V gene, CDR1 is SNHLY and CDR2 is FYNNEI.

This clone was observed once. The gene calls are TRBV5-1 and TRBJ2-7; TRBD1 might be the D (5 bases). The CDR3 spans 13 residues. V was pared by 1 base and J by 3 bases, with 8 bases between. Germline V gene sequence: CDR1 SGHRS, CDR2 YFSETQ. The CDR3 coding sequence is TGCGCCAGCAGCTTGATGCAGGGCTACGAGCAGTACTTC. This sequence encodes CASSLMQGYEQYF.

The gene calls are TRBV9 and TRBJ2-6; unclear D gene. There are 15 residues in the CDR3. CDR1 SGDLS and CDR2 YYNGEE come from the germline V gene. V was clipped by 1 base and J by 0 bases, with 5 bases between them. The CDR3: CASSVSVSGANVLTF. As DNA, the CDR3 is TGTGCCAGCAGCGTATCGGTCTCTGGGGCCAACGTCCTGACTTTC.

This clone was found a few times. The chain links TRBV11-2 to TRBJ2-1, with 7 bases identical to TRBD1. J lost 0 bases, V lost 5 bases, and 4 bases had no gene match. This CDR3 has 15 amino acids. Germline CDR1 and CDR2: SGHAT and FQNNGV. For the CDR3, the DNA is TGTGCCAGCAGCACTCGGACAGGCTCCTACAATGAGCAGTTCTTC. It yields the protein CASSTRTGSYNEQFF.

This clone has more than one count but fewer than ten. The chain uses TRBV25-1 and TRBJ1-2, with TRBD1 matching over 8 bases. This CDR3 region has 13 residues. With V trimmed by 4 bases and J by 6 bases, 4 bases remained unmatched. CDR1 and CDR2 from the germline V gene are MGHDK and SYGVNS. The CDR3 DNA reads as TGTGCCAGCAGTGCCCCAGGGGGCAATGGCTACACCTTC. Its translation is CASSAPGGNGYTF.

CDR3 region: CASSLGDRGWDSPLHF. CDR3 DNA: TGTGCCAGCAGCTTAGGGGACAGGGGATGGGATTCACCCCTCCACTTT. The rearrangement links TRBV5-4 to TRBJ1-6, with 10 nucleotides matching TRBD1. CDR1 SGHNT and CDR2 YYREEE come from the germline V gene (reference sequence). CDR3 length: 16 amino acids. V was pared by 2 bases and J by 8 bases, with 7 bases of the junction left unmatched.

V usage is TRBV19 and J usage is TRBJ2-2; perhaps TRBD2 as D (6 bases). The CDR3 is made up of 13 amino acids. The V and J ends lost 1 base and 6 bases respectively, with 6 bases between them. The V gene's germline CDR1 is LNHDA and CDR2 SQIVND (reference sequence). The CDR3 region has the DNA TGTGCCAGTAGTATAGCGGGGGCCGGGGAGCTGTTTTTT. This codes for CASSIAGAGELFF.

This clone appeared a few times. The CDR3 DNA reads TGCAGCGCCGGGGACAGGCCAAGATCACCCCTCCACTTT. Translation gives CSAGDRPRSPLHF. This chain connects TRBV29-1 to TRBJ1-6; 8 bases match TRBD1. V shed 7 bases, J shed 10 bases, and the junction held 9 bases outside the gene matches. The CDR3 extends over 13 amino acids. CDR1 and CDR2 from the germline V gene are SQVTM and ANQGSEA.

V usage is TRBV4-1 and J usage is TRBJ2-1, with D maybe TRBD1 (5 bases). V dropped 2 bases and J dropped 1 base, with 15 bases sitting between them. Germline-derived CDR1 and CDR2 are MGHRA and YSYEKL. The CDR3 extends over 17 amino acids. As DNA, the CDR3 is TGCGCCAGCAGCCAATCCAGGGCCCCCGGATCCTACAATGAGCAGTTCTTC. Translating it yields CASSQSRAPGSYNEQFF.

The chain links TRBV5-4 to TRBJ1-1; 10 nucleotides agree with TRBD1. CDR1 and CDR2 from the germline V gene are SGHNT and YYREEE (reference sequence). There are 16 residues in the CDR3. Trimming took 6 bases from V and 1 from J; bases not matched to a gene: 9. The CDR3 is CASTGQGVPGNTEAFF. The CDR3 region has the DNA TGTGCCAGCACTGGACAGGGGGTCCCAGGGAACACTGAAGCTTTCTTT.

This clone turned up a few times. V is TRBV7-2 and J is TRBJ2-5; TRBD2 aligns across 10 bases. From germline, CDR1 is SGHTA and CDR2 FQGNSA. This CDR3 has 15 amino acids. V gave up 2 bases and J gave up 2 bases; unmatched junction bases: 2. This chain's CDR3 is CASSLLAGAQETQYF. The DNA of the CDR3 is TGTGCCAGCAGCTTACTAGCGGGGGCACAAGAGACCCAGTACTTC. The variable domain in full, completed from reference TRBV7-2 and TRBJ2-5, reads GAGVSQSPSNKVTEKGKDVELRCDPISGHTALYWYRQSLGQGLEFLIYFQGNSAPDKSGLPSDRFSAERTGGSVSTLTIQRTQQEDSAVYLCASSLLAGAQETQYFGPGTRLLVL.

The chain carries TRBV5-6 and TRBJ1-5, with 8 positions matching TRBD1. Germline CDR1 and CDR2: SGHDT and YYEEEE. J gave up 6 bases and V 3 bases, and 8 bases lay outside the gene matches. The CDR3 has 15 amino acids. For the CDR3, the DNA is TGTGCCAGCAGCTGGGGGACAGGCTTTGGTCAGCCCCAGCATTTT. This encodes CASSWGTGFGQPQHF.

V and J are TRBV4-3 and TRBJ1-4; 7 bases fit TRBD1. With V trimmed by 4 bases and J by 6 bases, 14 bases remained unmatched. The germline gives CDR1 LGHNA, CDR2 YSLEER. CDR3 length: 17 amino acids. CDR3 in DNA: TGCGCCAGCAGCCCATACAGGGGTTACATGAGAGATGAAAAACTGTTTTTT. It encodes CASSPYRGYMRDEKLFF.

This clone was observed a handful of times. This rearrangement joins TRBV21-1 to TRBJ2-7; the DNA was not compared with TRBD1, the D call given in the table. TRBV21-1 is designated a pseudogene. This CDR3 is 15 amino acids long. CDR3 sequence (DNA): TGTGCCAGCAGCAAAGGGAGGACAGGGGACTACGAGCAGTACTTC. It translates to CASSKGRTGDYEQYF.

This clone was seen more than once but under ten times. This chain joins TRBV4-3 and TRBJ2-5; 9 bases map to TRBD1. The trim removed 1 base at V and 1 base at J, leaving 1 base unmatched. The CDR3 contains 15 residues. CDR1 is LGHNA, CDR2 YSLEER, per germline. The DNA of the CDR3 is TGCGCCAGCAGCCAAGGGACAGGGGTCCAAGAGACCCAGTACTTC. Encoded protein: CASSQGTGVQETQYF.

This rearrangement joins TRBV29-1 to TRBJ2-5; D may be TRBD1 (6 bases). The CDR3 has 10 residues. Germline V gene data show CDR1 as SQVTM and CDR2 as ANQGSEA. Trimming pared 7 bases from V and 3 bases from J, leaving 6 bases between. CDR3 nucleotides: TGCAGCGCAGGGGAAGAGACCCAGTACTTC. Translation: CSAGEETQYF.

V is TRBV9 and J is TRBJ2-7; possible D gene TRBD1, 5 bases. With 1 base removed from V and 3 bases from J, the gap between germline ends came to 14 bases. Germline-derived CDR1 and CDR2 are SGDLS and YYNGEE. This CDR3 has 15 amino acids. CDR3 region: CASSVSMDKNYEQYF. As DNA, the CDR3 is TGTGCCAGCAGCGTATCCATGGACAAAAACTACGAGCAGTACTTC.

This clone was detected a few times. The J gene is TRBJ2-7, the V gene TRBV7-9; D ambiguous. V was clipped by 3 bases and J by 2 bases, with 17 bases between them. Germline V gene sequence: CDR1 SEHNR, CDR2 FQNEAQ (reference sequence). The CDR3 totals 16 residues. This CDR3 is CASSFTAFNSTYEQYF. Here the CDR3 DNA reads TGTGCCAGCAGCTTTACTGCTTTTAACTCCACCTACGAGCAGTACTTC.

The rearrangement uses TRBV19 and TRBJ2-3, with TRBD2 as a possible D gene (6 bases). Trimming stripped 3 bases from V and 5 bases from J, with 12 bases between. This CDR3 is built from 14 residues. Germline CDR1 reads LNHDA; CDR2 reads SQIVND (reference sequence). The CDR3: CASSIVGLGDTQYF. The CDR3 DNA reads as TGTGCCAGTAGTATTGTGGGACTCGGAGATACGCAGTATTTT.

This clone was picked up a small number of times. The CDR3: CASSARGASTDTQYF. In nucleotides, the CDR3 is TGTGCCAGCAGCGCCAGGGGTGCTAGCACAGATACGCAGTATTTT. The chain recombines TRBV2 with TRBJ2-3; the D gene is possibly TRBD1 (6 bases). Germline-derived CDR1 and CDR2 are SNHLY and FYNNEI. With 6 bases removed from V and 0 bases from J, the gap between germline ends came to 13 bases. This CDR3 spans 15 amino acids.

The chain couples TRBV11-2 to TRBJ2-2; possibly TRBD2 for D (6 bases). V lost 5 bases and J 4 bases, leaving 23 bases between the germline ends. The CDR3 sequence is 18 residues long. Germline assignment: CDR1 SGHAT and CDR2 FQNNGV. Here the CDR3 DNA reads TGTGCCAGCAGCCCCGGGATGCGGGGTGGGAAATTCACCGGGGAGCTGTTTTTT. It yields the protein CASSPGMRGGKFTGELFF.

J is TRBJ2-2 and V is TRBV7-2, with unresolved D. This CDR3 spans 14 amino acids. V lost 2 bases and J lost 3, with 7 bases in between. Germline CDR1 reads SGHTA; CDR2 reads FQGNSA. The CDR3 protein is CASSLSSYTGELFF. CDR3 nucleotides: TGTGCCAGCAGCTTATCGTCCTACACCGGGGAGCTGTTTTTT.

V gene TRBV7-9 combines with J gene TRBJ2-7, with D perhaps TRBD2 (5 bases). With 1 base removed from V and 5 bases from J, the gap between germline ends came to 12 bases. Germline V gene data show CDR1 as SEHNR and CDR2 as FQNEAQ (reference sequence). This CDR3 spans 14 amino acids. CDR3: CASSLGLAPDEQYF. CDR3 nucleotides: TGTGCCAGCAGCTTAGGTCTAGCCCCAGACGAGCAGTACTTC.

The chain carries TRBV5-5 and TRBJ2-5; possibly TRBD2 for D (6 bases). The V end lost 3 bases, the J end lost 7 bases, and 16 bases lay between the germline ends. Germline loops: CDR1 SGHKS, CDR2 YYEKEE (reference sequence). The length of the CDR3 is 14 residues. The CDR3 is CASSSQASAGTQYF. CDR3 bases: TGTGCCAGCAGCTCCCAAGCTAGCGCGGGGACCCAGTACTTC.

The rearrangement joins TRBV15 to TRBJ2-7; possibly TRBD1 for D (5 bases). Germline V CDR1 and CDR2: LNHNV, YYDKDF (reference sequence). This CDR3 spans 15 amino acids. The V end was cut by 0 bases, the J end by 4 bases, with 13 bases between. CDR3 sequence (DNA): TGTGCCACCAGCAGAGATCCGGCAGGGCCGTACGAGCAGTACTTC. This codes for CATSRDPAGPYEQYF.